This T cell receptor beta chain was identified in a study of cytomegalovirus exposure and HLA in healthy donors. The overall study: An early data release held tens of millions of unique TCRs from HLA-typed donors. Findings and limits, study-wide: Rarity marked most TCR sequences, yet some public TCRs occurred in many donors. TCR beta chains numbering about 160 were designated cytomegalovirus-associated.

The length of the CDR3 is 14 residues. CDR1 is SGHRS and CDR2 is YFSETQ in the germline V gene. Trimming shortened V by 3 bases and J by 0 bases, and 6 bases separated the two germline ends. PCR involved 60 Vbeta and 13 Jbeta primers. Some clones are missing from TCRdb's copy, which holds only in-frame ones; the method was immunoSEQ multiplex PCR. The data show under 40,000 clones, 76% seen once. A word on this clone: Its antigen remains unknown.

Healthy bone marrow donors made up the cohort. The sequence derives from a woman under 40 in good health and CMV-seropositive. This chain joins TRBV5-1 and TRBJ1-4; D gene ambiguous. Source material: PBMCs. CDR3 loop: CASSSTTTNEKLFF. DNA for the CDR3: TGCGCCAGCAGCTCCACTACAACTAATGAAAAACTGTTTTTT. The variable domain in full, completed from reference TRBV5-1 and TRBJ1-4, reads KAGVTQTPRYLIKTRGQQVTLSCSPISGHRSVSWYQQTPGQGLQFLFEYFSETQRNKGNFPGRFSGRQFSNSRSEMNVSTLELGDSALYLCASSSTTTNEKLFFGSGTQLSVL.